This T cell receptor (beta chain) was retrieved from a study of cytomegalovirus exposure and HLA in healthy donors. Study results and limitations: Cytomegalovirus association was listed for about 150 TCR beta chains. In a later analysis, V- and J-gene trimming of beta chains associated with a DCLRE1C missense variant, replicated independently.

V lost 2 bases, J lost 7 bases, and 3 bases stayed unmatched. This CDR3 is 13 amino acids long. CDR1 is SEHNR, CDR2 FQNEAQ, per germline (reference sequence). PCR primers comprised 60 Vbeta and 13 Jbeta primers. This table comes from immunoSEQ multiplex PCR, and its TCRdb copy is limited to in-frame clones, with some not included. The sample carries under 120,000 clones, approximately 70% recorded once. This clone was seen a handful of times. Its antigen is still unknown. The chain joins TRBV7-9 to TRBJ2-5; 8 nucleotides agree with TRBD2. The source is a man aged 35-49 years in good health and CMV-seropositive. The specimen was PBMCs. The CDR3, as DNA: TGTGCCAGCAGCTTACCCGGGAGGGCGACCCAGTACTTC. This translates into CASSLPGRATQYF.